This T cell receptor (beta chain) appears in the sequencing data of a study of T cell repertoires in cytomegalovirus infection. This clonotype was seen more than once but under ten times. Antigen unknown. CDR1 and CDR2 (germline): SGHRS, YFSETQ. Trimming stripped 0 bases from V and 9 bases from J, with 25 bases between. CDR3 length: 19 amino acids. TCRdb fed the reads into MiXCR, producing one record per CDR3 protein. The sample records 90,000 to 120,000 distinct CDR3 sequences, under 55% being singletons. This receptor was identified in a human donor in good health (CMV status not recorded). Some clones in this sample may be carry-over from other donors' samples. Sequencing used CD8+ T cells from cultured PBMCs, obtained from culture after CMV antigen stimulation. The V call is TRBV5-1, the J call TRBJ1-6; D is possibly TRBD1 (6 bases). CDR3 DNA sequence: TGCGCCAGCAGCTTGGCGGGGTCCGGGACACGCCGGTTAGGTTCACCCCTCCACTTT. Translated, it gives CASSLAGSGTRRLGSPLHF.